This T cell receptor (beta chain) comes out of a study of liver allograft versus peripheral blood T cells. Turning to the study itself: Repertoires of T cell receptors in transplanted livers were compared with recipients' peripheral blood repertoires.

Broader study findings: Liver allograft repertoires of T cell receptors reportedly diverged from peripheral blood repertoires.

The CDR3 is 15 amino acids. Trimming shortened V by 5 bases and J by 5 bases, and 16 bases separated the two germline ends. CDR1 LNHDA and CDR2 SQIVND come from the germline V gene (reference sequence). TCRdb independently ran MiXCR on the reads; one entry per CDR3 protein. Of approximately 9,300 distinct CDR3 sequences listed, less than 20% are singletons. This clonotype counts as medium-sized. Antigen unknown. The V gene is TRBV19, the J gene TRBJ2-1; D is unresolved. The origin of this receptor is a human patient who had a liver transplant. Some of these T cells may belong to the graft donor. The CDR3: CASSVWSGAHNEQFF. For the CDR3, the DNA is TGTGCCAGTAGTGTTTGGTCGGGCGCCCACAATGAGCAGTTCTTC.